This T cell receptor (beta chain) was identified during a study of EBV T-cell therapy then PD-1 blockade in nasopharyngeal carcinoma (dated by TCRdb to the early 2020s). The germline V gene encodes CDR1 SGDLS and CDR2 YYNGEE. V gives up 0 bases and J gives up 8 bases, and the segment between their germline ends measures 8 bases. The CDR3 holds 12 amino acids from the cysteine to the phenylalanine. The sequence is cut down to CDR3 DNA, 36 bases in frame from base 1. The Qiagen DNeasy Kit was used to extract genomic DNA from the sorted cells. Deep sequencing of the TCR beta chain was done on the immunoSEQ platform. On the authors' methods: Repertoire data analysis was performed with the immunoSEQ Analyzer software. This immuneACCESS table, as held by TCRdb, lists in-frame sequences with V and J called but not all clones. Of the missing ones, under half trace to an unresolved V gene in checked studies; the others have no known cause. V and J calls and clone size are as listed in that table; D and trimming were resolved from the DNA. The sample includes 15,000 to 20,000 clones, with approximately 88% observed a single time. Under 30% of the sample comes from the top ten.

The treatment or condition label of this sample denotes: AdE1-LMPpoly-expanded autologous EBV-specific T-cell therapy followed by anti-PD-1 nivolumab. On this clone itself: The antigen this receptor binds is unknown. Base-call qualities are not available, and no considerably larger clone is one nucleotide away.

The sequence derives from a man aged 35-49 years with nasopharyngeal carcinoma. The sequenced sample was CD8+ T cells from blood, obtained at day 0 from a patient whose treatment included autologous EBV-specific T cells and nivolumab. The rearrangement combines TRBV9 with TRBJ1-1, with no confident D gene call. The CDR3 here reads CASSVVGGEAFF. At the DNA level, the sequence is TGTGCCAGCAGCGTAGTTGGCGGGGAAGCTTTCTTT.